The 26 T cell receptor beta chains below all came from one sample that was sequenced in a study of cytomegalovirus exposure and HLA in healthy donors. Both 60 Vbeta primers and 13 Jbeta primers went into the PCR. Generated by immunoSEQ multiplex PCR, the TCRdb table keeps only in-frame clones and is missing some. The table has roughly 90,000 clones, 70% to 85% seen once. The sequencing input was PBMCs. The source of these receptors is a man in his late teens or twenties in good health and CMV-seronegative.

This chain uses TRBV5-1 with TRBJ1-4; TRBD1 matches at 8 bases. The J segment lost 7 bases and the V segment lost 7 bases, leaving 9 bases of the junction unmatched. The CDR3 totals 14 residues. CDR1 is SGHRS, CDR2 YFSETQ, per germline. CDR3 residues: CASGGQGGGEKLFF. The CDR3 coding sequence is TGCGCCAGCGGTGGACAGGGAGGAGGTGAAAAACTGTTTTTT.

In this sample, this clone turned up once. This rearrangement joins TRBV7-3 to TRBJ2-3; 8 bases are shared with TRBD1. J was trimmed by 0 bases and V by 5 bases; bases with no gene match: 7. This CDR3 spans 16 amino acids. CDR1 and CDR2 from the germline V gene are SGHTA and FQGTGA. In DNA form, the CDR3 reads TGTGCCAGCAGCCCGCTACAGGGGGGTAGCACAGATACGCAGTATTTT. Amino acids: CASSPLQGGSTDTQYF.

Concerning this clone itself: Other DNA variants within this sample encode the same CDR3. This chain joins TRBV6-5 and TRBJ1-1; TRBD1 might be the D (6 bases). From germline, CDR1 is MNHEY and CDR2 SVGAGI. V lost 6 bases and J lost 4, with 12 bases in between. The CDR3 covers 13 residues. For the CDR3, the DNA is TGTGCCAGCAGAGGGGGTCCAAGCACTGAAGCTTTCTTT. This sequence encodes CASRGGPSTEAFF.

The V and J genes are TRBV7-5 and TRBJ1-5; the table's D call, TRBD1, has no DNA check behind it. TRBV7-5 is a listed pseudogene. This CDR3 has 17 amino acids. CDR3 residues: CAAMGRDRGRGNQPQHF. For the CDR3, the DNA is TGTGCTGCAATGGGAAGGGACAGGGGACGTGGCAATCAGCCCCAGCATTTT.

CDR3 residues: CASSFRGPDQPQHF. The CDR3 DNA follows: TGTGCCAGCAGCTTCAGGGGGCCCGATCAGCCCCAGCATTTT. The chain has TRBV7-9 and TRBJ1-5; 8 bases agree with TRBD1. V dropped 3 bases and J dropped 5; count of bases not matched to a gene: 3. The CDR3 has 14 residues. Germline CDR1 and CDR2: SEHNR and FQNEAQ (reference sequence).

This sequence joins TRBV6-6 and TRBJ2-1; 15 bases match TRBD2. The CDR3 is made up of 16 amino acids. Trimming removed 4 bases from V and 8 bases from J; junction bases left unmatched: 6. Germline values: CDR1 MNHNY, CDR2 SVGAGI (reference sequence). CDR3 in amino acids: CASSWTSGRGSDEQFF. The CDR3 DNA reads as TGTGCCAGCAGTTGGACTAGCGGGAGGGGTTCGGATGAGCAGTTCTTC.

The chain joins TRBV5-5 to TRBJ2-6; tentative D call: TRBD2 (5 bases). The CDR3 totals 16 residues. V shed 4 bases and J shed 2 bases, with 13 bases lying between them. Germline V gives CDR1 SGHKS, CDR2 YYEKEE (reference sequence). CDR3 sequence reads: CASSPIWETGANVLTF. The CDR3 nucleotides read TGTGCCAGCAGCCCGATTTGGGAGACTGGGGCCAACGTCCTGACTTTC.

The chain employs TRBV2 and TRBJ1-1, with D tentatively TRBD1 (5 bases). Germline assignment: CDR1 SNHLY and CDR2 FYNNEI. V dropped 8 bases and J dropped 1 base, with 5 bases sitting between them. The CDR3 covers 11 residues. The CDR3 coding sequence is TGTGCCAGCGACAGGAACACTGAAGCTTTCTTT. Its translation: CASDRNTEAFF.

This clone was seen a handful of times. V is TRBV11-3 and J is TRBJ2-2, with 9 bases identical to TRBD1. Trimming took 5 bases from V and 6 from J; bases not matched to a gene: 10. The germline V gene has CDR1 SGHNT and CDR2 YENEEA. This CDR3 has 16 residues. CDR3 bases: TGTGCCAGCAGCAATGCCTTGGGACAGGGTTCCGGGGAGCTGTTTTTT. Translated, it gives CASSNALGQGSGELFF.

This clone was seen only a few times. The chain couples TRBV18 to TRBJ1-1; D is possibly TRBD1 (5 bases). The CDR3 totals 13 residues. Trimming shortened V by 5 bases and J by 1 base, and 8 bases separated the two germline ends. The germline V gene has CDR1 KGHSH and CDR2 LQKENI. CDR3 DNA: TGTGCCAGCTCATCAACAGGGAACACTGAAGCTTTCTTT. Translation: CASSSTGNTEAFF.

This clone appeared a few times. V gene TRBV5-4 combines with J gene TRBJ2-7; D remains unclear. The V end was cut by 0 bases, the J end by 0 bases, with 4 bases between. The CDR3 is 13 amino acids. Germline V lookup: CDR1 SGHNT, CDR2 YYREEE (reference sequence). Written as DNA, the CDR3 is TGTGCCAGCAGCTTGGCGAGCTCCTACGAGCAGTACTTC. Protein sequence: CASSLASSYEQYF.

The CDR3 reads CASSLVDRVLPGYTF. CDR3 DNA: TGTGCCAGCAGCTTAGTCGACAGGGTCCTTCCTGGCTACACCTTC. V is TRBV7-9 and J is TRBJ1-2; 7 nucleotides agree with TRBD1. This CDR3 has 15 residues. The germline V gene encodes CDR1 SEHNR and CDR2 FQNEAQ (reference sequence). V shed 1 base and J 7 bases; nucleotides not matched to a gene: 9.

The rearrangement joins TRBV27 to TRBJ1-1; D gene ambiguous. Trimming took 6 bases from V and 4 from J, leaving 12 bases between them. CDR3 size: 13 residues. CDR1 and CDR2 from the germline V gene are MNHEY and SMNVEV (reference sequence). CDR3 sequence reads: CASSFSESTEAFF. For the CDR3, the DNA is TGTGCCAGCAGCTTCAGCGAAAGCACTGAAGCTTTCTTT.

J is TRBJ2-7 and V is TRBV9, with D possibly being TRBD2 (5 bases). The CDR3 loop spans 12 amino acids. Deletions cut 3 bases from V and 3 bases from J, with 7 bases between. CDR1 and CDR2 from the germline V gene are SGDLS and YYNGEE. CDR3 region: CASSGESYEQYF. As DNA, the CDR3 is TGTGCCAGCAGCGGGGAGAGCTACGAGCAGTACTTC. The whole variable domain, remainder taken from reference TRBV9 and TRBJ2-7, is DSGVTQTPKHLITATGQRVTLRCSPRSGDLSVYWYQQSLDQGLQFLIQYYNGEERAKGNILERFSAQQFPDLHSELNLSSLELGDSALYFCASSGESYEQYFGPGTRLTVT.

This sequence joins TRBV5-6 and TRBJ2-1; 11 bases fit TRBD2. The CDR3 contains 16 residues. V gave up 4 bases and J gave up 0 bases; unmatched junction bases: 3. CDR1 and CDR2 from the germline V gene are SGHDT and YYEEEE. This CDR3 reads CASSQGLADSYNEQFF. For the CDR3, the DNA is TGTGCCAGCAGCCAGGGACTAGCGGACTCCTACAATGAGCAGTTCTTC.

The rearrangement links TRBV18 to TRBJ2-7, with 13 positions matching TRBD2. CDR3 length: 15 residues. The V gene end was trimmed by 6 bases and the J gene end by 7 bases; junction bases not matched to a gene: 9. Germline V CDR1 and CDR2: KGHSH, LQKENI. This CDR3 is CASSPAGLAGAEQYF. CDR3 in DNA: TGTGCCAGCTCCCCGGCAGGACTAGCGGGAGCAGAGCAGTACTTC.

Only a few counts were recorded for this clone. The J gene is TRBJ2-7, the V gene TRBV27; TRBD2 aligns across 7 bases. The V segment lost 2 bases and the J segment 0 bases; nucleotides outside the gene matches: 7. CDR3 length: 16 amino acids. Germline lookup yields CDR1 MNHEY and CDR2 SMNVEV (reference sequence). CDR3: CASSLRLADLSYEQYF. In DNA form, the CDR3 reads TGTGCCAGCAGTTTAAGGCTAGCGGATCTCTCCTACGAGCAGTACTTC.

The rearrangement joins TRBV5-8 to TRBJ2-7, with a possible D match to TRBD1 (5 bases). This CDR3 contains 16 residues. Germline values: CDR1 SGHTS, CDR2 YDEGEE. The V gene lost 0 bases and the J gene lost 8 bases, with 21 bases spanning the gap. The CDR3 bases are TGTGCCAGCAGCTTGGGCCGGACAACTTATCAGGAAAAGCAGTACTTC. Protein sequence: CASSLGRTTYQEKQYF.

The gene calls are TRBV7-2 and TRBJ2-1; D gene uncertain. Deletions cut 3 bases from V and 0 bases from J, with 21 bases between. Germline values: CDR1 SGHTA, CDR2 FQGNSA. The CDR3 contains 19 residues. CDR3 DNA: TGTGCCAGCAGCTTGCAGTCGCCGGTAGTAAGGAGCTCCTACAATGAGCAGTTCTTC. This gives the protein CASSLQSPVVRSSYNEQFF. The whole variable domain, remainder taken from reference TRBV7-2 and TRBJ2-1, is GAGVSQSPSNKVTEKGKDVELRCDPISGHTALYWYRQSLGQGLEFLIYFQGNSAPDKSGLPSDRFSAERTGGSVSTLTIQRTQQEDSAVYLCASSLQSPVVRSSYNEQFFGPGTRLTVL.

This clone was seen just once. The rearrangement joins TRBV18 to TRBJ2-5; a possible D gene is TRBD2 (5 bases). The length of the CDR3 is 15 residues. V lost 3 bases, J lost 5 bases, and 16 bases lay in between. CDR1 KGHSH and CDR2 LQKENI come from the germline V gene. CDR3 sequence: CASSPNRGSSETQYF. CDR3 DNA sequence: TGTGCCAGCTCACCCAACCGGGGTAGTTCGGAGACCCAGTACTTC.

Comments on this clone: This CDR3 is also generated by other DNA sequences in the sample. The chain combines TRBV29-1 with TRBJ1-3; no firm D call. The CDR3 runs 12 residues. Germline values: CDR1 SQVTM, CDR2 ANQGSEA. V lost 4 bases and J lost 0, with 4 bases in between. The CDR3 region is CSVAVSGNTIYF. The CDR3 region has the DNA TGCAGCGTTGCAGTCTCTGGAAACACCATATATTTT.

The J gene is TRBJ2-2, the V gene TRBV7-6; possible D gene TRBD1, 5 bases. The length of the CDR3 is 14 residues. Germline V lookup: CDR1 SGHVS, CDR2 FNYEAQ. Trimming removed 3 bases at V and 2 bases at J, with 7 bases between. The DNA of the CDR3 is TGTGCCAGCAGCTTGGGGCGTAACACCGGGGAGCTGTTTTTT. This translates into CASSLGRNTGELFF.

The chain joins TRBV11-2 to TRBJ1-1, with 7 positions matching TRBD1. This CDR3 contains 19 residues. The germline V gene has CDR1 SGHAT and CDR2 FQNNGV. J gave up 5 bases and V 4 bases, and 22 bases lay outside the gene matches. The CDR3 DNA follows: TGTGCCAGCAGCTCCCAGCCCCTATACGGCAGGGGGATCTTAACTGAAGCTTTCTTT. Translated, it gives CASSSQPLYGRGILTEAFF.

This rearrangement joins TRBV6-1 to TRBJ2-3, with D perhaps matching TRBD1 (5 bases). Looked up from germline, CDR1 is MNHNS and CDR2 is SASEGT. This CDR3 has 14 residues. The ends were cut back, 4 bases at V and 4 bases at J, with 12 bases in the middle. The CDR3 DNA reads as TGTGCCAGCAGTGTAACAGGTCCCCCAGATACGCAGTATTTT. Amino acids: CASSVTGPPDTQYF.

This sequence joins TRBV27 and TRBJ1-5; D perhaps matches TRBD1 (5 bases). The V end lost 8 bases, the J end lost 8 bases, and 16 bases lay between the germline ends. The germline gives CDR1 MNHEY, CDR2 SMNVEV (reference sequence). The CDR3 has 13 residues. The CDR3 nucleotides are TGTGCCAGCGGAACGAAGGGGTTGGAGCCCCAGCATTTT. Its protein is CASGTKGLEPQHF.

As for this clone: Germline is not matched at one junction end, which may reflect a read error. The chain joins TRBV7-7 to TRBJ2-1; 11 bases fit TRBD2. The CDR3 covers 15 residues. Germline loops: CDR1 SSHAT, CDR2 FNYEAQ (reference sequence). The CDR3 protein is CASSLELAGDNEQFF. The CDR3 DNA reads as TGTGCTAGCAGCTTAGAACTAGCGGGAGATAATGAGCAGTTCTTC.